The 23 T cell receptor beta chains reported below all come from one sample, sequenced in a study of T cell clonality in common variable immunodeficiency. Produced via immunoSEQ multiplex PCR; TCRdb's table is partial and in-frame only. This record lists 35,000 to 45,000 clones, none seen once only, and the top ten clones contain roughly 3.6%. The sample taken for sequencing was peripheral blood mononuclear cells. The receptor set was obtained from a person aged 18 to 69 in good health.

This clone has ten or more counts. The CDR3 goes on 3 residues after the read ends, and that part is filled in from the germline J gene. The rearrangement uses TRBV24-1 and TRBJ2-1, with a weak D call TRBD1 (6 bases). This CDR3 spans 13 amino acids. Per the germline V gene, CDR1 is KGHDR and CDR2 is SFDVKD. V lost 3 bases, J lost 8 bases, and 10 bases lay in between. CDR3 sequence reads: CATSDRTGYEQFF. The CDR3 DNA, read in part, is TGTGCCACCAGTGATCGCACAGGGTATGAG.

This clone has only a few counts. The CDR3 goes on 3 residues after the read ends, and that part is filled in from the germline J gene. V usage is TRBV6-1 and J usage is TRBJ1-5, with no clear D. The germline V gene encodes CDR1 MNHNS and CDR2 SASEGT. This CDR3 is 19 amino acids long. This CDR3 reads CASSEVFPQLAGGADPQHF. The DNA read from the CDR3 is TGTGCCAGCAGTGAAGTTTTCCCCCAACTAGCGGGAGGTGCAGATCCC.

This clone was detected many times. The read comes to an end 3 residues before the CDR3 does, leaving the germline J gene to fill in the end. The V call is TRBV2, the J call TRBJ2-3, with 10 bases fitting TRBD2. V was pared by 2 bases and J by 4 bases, with 6 bases of the junction left unmatched. CDR1 is SNHLY, CDR2 FYNNEI, per germline. The CDR3 sequence is 16 residues long. The CDR3 spells CASSERTSGLADTQYF. Partial CDR3 DNA: TGTGCCAGCAGTGAAAGGACTAGCGGCCTCGCAGATACG.

This clone was seen at least ten times. The observed sequence ends 3 residues before the CDR3 terminus, with the missing tail filled in from the germline J gene. This chain uses TRBV30 with TRBJ2-7, with 8 bases identical to TRBD2. With 8 bases clipped from V and 2 bases from J, the junction kept 8 bases outside the gene matches. The CDR3 is 13 amino acids. Germline CDR1 GTSNPN, CDR2 SVGIG (reference sequence). The CDR3 protein is CARSGRSAYEQYF. The CDR3 DNA, read in part, is TGTGCCAGAAGCGGGAGAAGCGCCTACGAG.

This clone was observed a few times. The sequence runs out 3 residues before the end of the CDR3; the remainder is reconstructed from the germline J gene. The chain joins TRBV30 to TRBJ2-4, with a tentative D call TRBD2 (5 bases). CDR1 is GTSNPN, CDR2 SVGIG, per germline (reference sequence). This CDR3 contains 14 residues. The sequenced CDR3 bases are TGTGCCTGGACCCTTCAGACGTCGGCGGGCGGT. Translated: CAWTLQTSAGG. Given in full, the CDR3 is CAWTLQTSAGGQYF.

Notes on this clone: The CDR3 end lies 3 residues beyond the end of the read and is filled in from the germline J gene. The chain carries TRBV18 and TRBJ1-2; 8 bases align to TRBD1. Germline CDR1 KGHSH, CDR2 LQKENI. CDR3 size: 14 residues. The J segment lost 6 bases and the V segment lost 3 bases, leaving 6 bases of the junction unmatched. CDR3 loop: CASSPPGQADGYTF. The sequenced CDR3 bases are TGTGCCAGCTCACCTCCGGGACAGGCCGATGGC.

This clone was observed many times. CDR3 in amino acids: CASSASMTGQETQYF. The CDR3 bases that were read are TGTGCCAGCAGCGCCAGCATGACAGGGCAGGAGACC. The gene calls are TRBV11-3 and TRBJ2-5, with 7 bases that match TRBD1. From the germline J gene comes the end of the CDR3, since the read stops 3 residues before it. With V trimmed by 5 bases and J by 5 bases, 11 bases remained unmatched. This CDR3 is built from 15 residues. From germline, CDR1 is SGHNT and CDR2 YENEEA. Based on the CDR3 plus reference TRBV11-3 and TRBJ2-5, the full variable domain is EAGVVQSPRYKIIEKKQPVAFWCNPISGHNTLYWYLQNLGQGPELLIRYENEEAVDDSQLPKDRFSAERLKGVDSTLKIQPAELGDSAVYLCASSASMTGQETQYFGPGTRLLVL.

This clone was seen at least ten times. The read gets to within 3 residues of the CDR3 end, and the germline J gene fills in the rest. The chain employs TRBV30 and TRBJ2-7; maybe TRBD1 (6 bases). This CDR3 is 13 amino acids long. V dropped 0 bases and J dropped 5 bases, with 11 bases sitting between them. The germline gives CDR1 GTSNPN, CDR2 SVGIG (reference sequence). CDR3 DNA, as far as it was read: TGTGCCTGGAGTGTCCTACAGGGCCACGAG. It translates to CAWSVLQGHE. The entire CDR3 protein is CAWSVLQGHEQYF.

There are many counts of this clone. The CDR3 end is not reached by the read, which stops 3 residues before it; the germline J gene fills it in. The chain uses TRBV30 and TRBJ1-6, with TRBD1 identical over 8 bases. The length of the CDR3 is 14 residues. Germline lookup yields CDR1 GTSNPN and CDR2 SVGIG (reference sequence). Trimming took 4 bases from V and 10 from J; bases not matched to a gene: 9. CDR3 residues: CAWTRQGIGSPLHF. CDR3 DNA, as far as it was read: TGTGCCTGGACAAGACAGGGGATAGGCTCACCC.

This clone occurred many times. The read ends 3 residues shy of where the CDR3 ends; the end is completed using the germline J gene. This chain connects TRBV7-8 to TRBJ1-1; the match to TRBD1 covers 11 bases. This CDR3 has 16 residues. Germline V gene sequence: CDR1 SGHVS, CDR2 FQNEAQ. V gave up 6 bases and J gave up 1 base; unmatched junction bases: 7. Here the CDR3 reads CASSPIGTGGNTEAFF. CDR3 bases read: TGTGCCAGCAGTCCTATCGGGACAGGGGGGAACACTGAA.

At least ten counts were recorded for this clone. This chain's CDR3 is CASSLGVDSSYEQYF. Partial CDR3 DNA: TGTGCCAGCAGCTTGGGAGTTGACAGCTCCTACGAG. The rearrangement joins TRBV5-6 to TRBJ2-7, with D possibly matching TRBD1 (5 bases). The CDR3 end is not reached by the read, which stops 3 residues before it; the germline J gene fills it in. The V and J ends lost 0 bases and 0 bases respectively, with 10 bases between them. There are 15 residues in the CDR3. Germline assignment: CDR1 SGHDT and CDR2 YYEEEE.

This clone was counted only a few times. The read ends 3 residues before the CDR3 terminus; that terminus is restored from the germline J gene. The rearrangement uses TRBV5-1 and TRBJ2-1; the match to TRBD1 covers 7 bases. This CDR3 is 16 amino acids long. Germline CDR1 and CDR2: SGHRS and YFSETQ. V lost 2 bases to trimming and J lost 2 bases; unmatched junction nucleotides: 7. The sequenced CDR3 bases are TGCGCCAGCAGCTTCACAGGGGAATGGACCTACAATGAG. Its protein product is CASSFTGEWTYNE. The full CDR3 protein is CASSFTGEWTYNEQFF.

In its sample, this clone was seen many times. The CDR3 is cut off 3 residues early in the read; its end comes from the germline J gene. V usage is TRBV4-1 and J usage is TRBJ2-7, with D maybe TRBD1 (6 bases). Trimming shortened V by 0 bases and J by 3 bases, and 15 bases separated the two germline ends. Germline V gene data show CDR1 as MGHRA and CDR2 as YSYEKL. CDR3 length: 16 residues. The sequenced part of the CDR3 DNA is TGCGCCAGCAGCCAAGAGACGGGCAGGGGAAACTACGAG. Translating it yields CASSQETGRGNYE. The CDR3 reads in full as CASSQETGRGNYEQYF.

This clone occurred many times. The CDR3 end lies 3 residues beyond the end of the read and is filled in from the germline J gene. The chain joins TRBV20-1 to TRBJ2-3; 7 bases are a match to TRBD1. Germline CDR1 is DFQATT and CDR2 is SNEGSKA (reference sequence). The CDR3 contains 15 residues. CDR3 sequence: CSARDKGQPQETQYF. CDR3 DNA, as far as it was read: TGCAGTGCTAGAGATAAGGGACAGCCCCAAGAGACG.

This clone was seen repeatedly, ten times or more. The CDR3 end lies 3 residues beyond the end of the read and is filled in from the germline J gene. The genes are TRBV11-2 and TRBJ2-1; no definite D call. CDR1 and CDR2 from the germline V gene are SGHAT and FQNNGV. This CDR3 spans 11 amino acids. V lost 2 bases and J 8 bases, leaving 4 bases between the germline ends. The part of the CDR3 DNA that was read is TGTGCCAGCAGCTTATTAGATGAG. Protein: CASSLLDE. The whole CDR3 sequence reads CASSLLDEQFF.

This clone was found many times. The read ends 3 residues shy of where the CDR3 ends; the end is completed using the germline J gene. The sample contains more than one DNA sequence encoding this CDR3. The chain has TRBV30 and TRBJ1-2, with TRBD1 matching over 7 bases. The germline CDR1 and CDR2 sequences are GTSNPN and SVGIG (reference sequence). The CDR3 has 11 amino acids. The CDR3 protein is CAWSPGGGYTF. The sequenced CDR3 bases are TGTGCCTGGAGTCCAGGGGGAGGC. Based on the CDR3 plus reference TRBV30 and TRBJ1-2, the full variable domain is SQTIHQWPATLVQPVGSPLSLECTVEGTSNPNLYWYRQAAGRGLQLLFYSVGIGQISSEVPQNLSASRPQDRQFILSSKKLLLSDSGFYLCAWSPGGGYTFGSGTRLTVV.

This clone was seen more than once but under ten times. The sequence runs out 3 residues before the end of the CDR3; the remainder is reconstructed from the germline J gene. V is TRBV7-9 and J is TRBJ2-3; 12 nucleotides align to TRBD1. The CDR3 is 15 residues long. Germline V gene data show CDR1 as SEHNR and CDR2 as FQNEAQ (reference sequence). The CDR3 DNA, read in part, is TGTGCCAGCAGCCTTGGGGACAGGGGGCATCAGCCG. This codes for CASSLGDRGHQP. The full CDR3 is CASSLGDRGHQPQYF.

As regards this clone: Read data end 3 residues before the CDR3 end; the end is taken from the germline J gene. V usage is TRBV30 and J usage is TRBJ1-1; D might be TRBD1 (6 bases). Trimming stripped 0 bases from V and 0 bases from J, with 8 bases between. Germline assignment: CDR1 GTSNPN and CDR2 SVGIG (reference sequence). The CDR3 is made up of 14 amino acids. The CDR3: CAWSVGTLNTEAFF. The CDR3 DNA, read in part, is TGTGCCTGGAGTGTTGGGACATTGAACACTGAA.

On this clone itself: The read is 3 residues too short to cover the CDR3 end, so that end is filled in from the germline J gene. The V call is TRBV19, the J call TRBJ1-3; D may be TRBD1 (5 bases). The CDR3 covers 14 residues. Germline loops: CDR1 LNHDA, CDR2 SQIVND (reference sequence). V gave up 6 bases and J gave up 0 bases, with 9 bases separating them. The DNA read from the CDR3 is TGTGCCAGTAGCCACCAGGGCTCTGGAAACACC. It translates to CASSHQGSGNT. The whole CDR3 reads CASSHQGSGNTIYF.

This clone was picked up many times. With the read ending 3 residues before the CDR3 end, the germline J gene is used to fill in that end. The V and J genes are TRBV7-2 and TRBJ1-3; no firm D call. Germline CDR1 and CDR2: SGHTA and FQGNSA. V lost 4 bases to trimming and J lost 5 bases, with 6 bases between them. This CDR3 has 12 residues. The CDR3 reads CASSSRRNTIYF. Incomplete CDR3 DNA: TGTGCCAGCAGCTCCCGTAGAAACACC.

There are many counts of this clone. The read terminates 3 residues ahead of where the CDR3 ends, so the germline J gene completes it. This rearrangement joins TRBV5-1 to TRBJ2-3, with 12 bases that match TRBD1. CDR1 is SGHRS and CDR2 is YFSETQ in the germline V gene. The junction had 8 bases not matched to a gene; V was cut back by 4 bases and J by 5 bases. The CDR3 consists of 16 residues. The CDR3 spells CASSPGQGAVGDTQYF. Incomplete CDR3 DNA: TGCGCCAGCAGCCCGGGACAGGGGGCGGTTGGAGATACG.

In its sample, this clone was seen many times. This CDR3 reads CAISLLAGGPTGELFF. CDR3 DNA (partial): TGTGCCATCTCTCTCCTCGCGGGAGGCCCCACCGGGGAG. The V and J genes are TRBV5-4 and TRBJ2-2; TRBD2 matches at 8 bases. The read terminates 3 residues ahead of where the CDR3 ends, so the germline J gene completes it. Germline CDR1 SGHNT, CDR2 YYREEE (reference sequence). The CDR3 has 16 residues. The ends lost 9 bases at V and 4 bases at J; junction bases unmatched: 14.

This clone was counted at least ten times. The read finishes 3 residues shy of the CDR3 end, and the germline J gene is used to complete it. The chain recombines TRBV19 with TRBJ2-3; D possibly corresponds to TRBD2 (6 bases). CDR1 and CDR2 (germline): LNHDA, SQIVND (reference sequence). The CDR3 length is 14 residues. V was trimmed by 4 bases and J by 2 bases, leaving 10 bases between them. CDR3 DNA, as far as it was read: TGTGCCAGTAGTACGCAGGGACTCACAGATACG. Protein sequence: CASSTQGLTDT. The full CDR3 sequence reads CASSTQGLTDTQYF.